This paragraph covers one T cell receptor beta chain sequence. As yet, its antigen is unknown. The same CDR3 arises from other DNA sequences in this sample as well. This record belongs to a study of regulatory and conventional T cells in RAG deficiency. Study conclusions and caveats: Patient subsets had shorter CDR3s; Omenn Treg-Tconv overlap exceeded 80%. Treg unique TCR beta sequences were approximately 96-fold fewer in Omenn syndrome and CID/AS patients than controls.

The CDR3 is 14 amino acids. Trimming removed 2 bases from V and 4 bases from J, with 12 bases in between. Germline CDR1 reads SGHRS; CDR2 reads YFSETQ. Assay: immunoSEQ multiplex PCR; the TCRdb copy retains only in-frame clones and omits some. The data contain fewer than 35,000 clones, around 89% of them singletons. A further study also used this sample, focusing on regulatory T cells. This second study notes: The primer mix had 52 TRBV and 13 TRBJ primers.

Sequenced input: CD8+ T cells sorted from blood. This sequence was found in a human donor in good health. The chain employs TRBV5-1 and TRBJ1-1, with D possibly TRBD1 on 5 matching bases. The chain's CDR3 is CASSFRGTGTEAFF. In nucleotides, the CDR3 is TGCGCCAGCAGCTTTAGGGGCACGGGCACTGAAGCTTTCTTT.